The next 26 T cell receptor beta chains were all read from a single sample in a study of tumor and adjacent non-tumor tissue in lung cancer. A modified ARM-PCR protocol with three rounds of nested PCR amplified TCRbeta. MiXCR was run by TCRdb on the multiplex PCR reads, yielding one entry per CDR3 protein. The data show approximately 68,000 distinct CDR3 sequences, with around 73% seen just once and approximately 28% held by the top ten. The template was RNA from unsorted bulk tissue. Sequenced: lung tumor tissue. These receptors were taken from a man aged 55 to 70 with non-small cell lung cancer.

There are a few counts of this clonotype. The rearrangement joins TRBV30 to TRBJ2-7; 9 bases are shared with TRBD2. The CDR3 loop spans 15 amino acids. Looked up from germline, CDR1 is GTSNPN and CDR2 is SVGIG (reference sequence). J gave up 7 bases and V 2 bases, and 12 bases lay outside the gene matches. The CDR3 bases are TGTGCCTGGAGTACGGGGCTAGCGGGGCCTAGAGAGCAGTACTTC. Residues: CAWSTGLAGPREQYF.

For this clonotype: The CDR3 does not end in the conserved phenylalanine or tryptophan, so this is likely a read error. This chain joins TRBV5-1 and TRBJ2-1, with TRBD2 matching over 7 bases. V gave up 3 bases and J gave up 4 bases; unmatched junction bases: 7. The CDR3 totals 15 residues. Germline CDR1 is SGHRS and CDR2 is YFSETQ. For the CDR3, the DNA is TGCGCCAGCAGCTCAGTACAAGCGGGGTACAATGAGCAGTTCTCC. This translates into CASSSVQAGYNEQFS.

A word on this clonotype: Sequence at one end of the junction differs from germline and may be a read error. The V and J genes are TRBV5-4 and TRBJ2-2; 8 bases fit TRBD2. This CDR3 spans 15 amino acids. Germline V lookup: CDR1 SGHNT, CDR2 YYREEE (reference sequence). This chain's CDR3 is CASSSTSANTGDLFF. The CDR3, as DNA: TGTGCCAGCAGCTCGACTAGCGCGAATACCGGGGATCTGTTTTTT.

A note on this clonotype: Being one base from a much bigger clone, this may be a read error. This chain links TRBV5-4 with TRBJ2-5; no clear D gene. Per germline, CDR1 SGHNT and CDR2 YYREEE (reference sequence). CDR3 length: 14 amino acids. The CDR3 here is CDSSLDWGQETQYF. The CDR3 DNA is TGTGACAGCAGCTTAGACTGGGGTCAAGAGACCCAGTACTTC.

As for this clonotype: With a much larger clone just one base away, this may be a read error. V usage is TRBV28 and J usage is TRBJ2-7; D is uncertain. The CDR3 covers 11 residues. Germline V gives CDR1 MDHEN, CDR2 SYDVKM. Trimming stripped 6 bases from V and 9 bases from J, with 12 bases between. The CDR3 sequence: CASSTSRGQYF. DNA for the CDR3: TGTGCCAGCAGCACCAGTCGCGGGCAGTACTTC.

About this clonotype: Without the conserved terminal phenylalanine or tryptophan, this CDR3 likely stems from a read error. The rearrangement links TRBV30 to TRBJ2-4; the D is unclear. Between the trimmed V and J ends, which lost 4 bases and 0 bases, there was a span of 13 bases. Germline V gene sequence: CDR1 GTSNPN, CDR2 SVGIG (reference sequence). CDR3 length: 15 residues. CDR3 nucleotides: TGTGCCTGGAATATAAGCGACTTAGCCAAAAACATTCAGTACCTC. This gives the protein CAWNISDLAKNIQYL.

The V and J genes are TRBV20-1 and TRBJ2-7; D possibly uses TRBD1 or TRBD2 (5 bases each). Matching the DNA end better, TRBJ2-1 makes the J call doubtful. The germline V gene has CDR1 DFQATT and CDR2 SNEGSKA (reference sequence). The CDR3 spans 14 residues. The CDR3 loop reads CSATGMGSTYEQFF. CDR3 DNA: TGCAGTGCCACAGGAATGGGGAGCACCTACGAGCAGTTCTTC.

Regarding this clonotype: The final CDR3 position lacks the conserved phenylalanine or tryptophan, pointing to a likely read error. The chain recombines TRBV5-6 with TRBJ2-2; D remains ambiguous. Germline-derived CDR1 and CDR2 are SGHDT and YYEEEE. This CDR3 is 13 amino acids long. The V end was cut by 1 base, the J end by 4 bases, with 5 bases between. Here the CDR3 reads CASSLISTGELFL. As DNA, the CDR3 is TGTGCCAGCAGCTTGATCAGCACCGGGGAGCTGTTTCTT.

In the case of this clonotype: At one of its ends the junction is not consistent with the germline gene, which may arise from a read error. The CDR3 region has the DNA TGCGCCAGCACCTGGACAGGGGGCTCTATTGGGGCCAACGTCCTGAGTTTC. Translation gives CASTWTGGSIGANVLSF. The chain employs TRBV28 and TRBJ2-6, with 11 bases fitting TRBD1. This CDR3 has 17 residues. Germline CDR1 reads MDHEN; CDR2 reads SYDVKM.

The V and J genes are TRBV29-1 and TRBJ2-5; D is possibly TRBD1 (6 bases). From germline, CDR1 is SQVTM and CDR2 ANQGSEA. This CDR3 comprises 14 residues. V lost 3 bases and J 14 bases, leaving 25 bases between the germline ends. CDR3 amino acids: CSVEDRSYQENHYF. CDR3 nucleotide sequence: TGCAGCGTTGAGGACAGATCGTACCAAGAGAACCATTACTTC.

This chain links TRBV18 with TRBJ2-1; TRBD1 matches at 7 bases. Germline V CDR1 and CDR2: KGHSH, LQKENI. V trimming: 5 bases; J trimming: 1 base; junction bases outside the gene matches: 11. This CDR3 is built from 17 residues. In nucleotides, the CDR3 is TGTGCCAGCTCATCCAAGACAGGGTCAATTTCCTACAATGAGCAGTTCTTC. Translation: CASSSKTGSISYNEQFF.

About this clonotype itself: Germline is not matched at one junction end, which may reflect a read error. The V call is TRBV6-1, the J call TRBJ2-7; 10 nucleotides align to TRBD2. The DNA end is more similar to TRBJ2-3, so the J call may be wrong. The germline gives CDR1 MNHNS, CDR2 SASEGT. The CDR3 is 14 residues long. CDR3 DNA sequence: TGTGCCAACAGTGATGGACTAGCGGACTACGAGCAGTATTTT. Translation gives CANSDGLADYEQYF.

This clonotype was observed at least ten times. The rearrangement links TRBV7-9 to TRBJ2-7, with a tentative D call TRBD2 (6 bases). CDR1 and CDR2 from the germline V gene are SEHNR and FQNEAQ (reference sequence). V dropped 4 bases and J dropped 3 bases, with 13 bases sitting between them. CDR3 size: 14 residues. The CDR3 region has the DNA TGTGCCAGCAGCTCCGGAGGGTTCGTCTACGAGCAGTACTTC. Amino acids: CASSSGGFVYEQYF.

The sample holds many counts of this clonotype. The V call is TRBV6-2 or TRBV6-3, the J call TRBJ2-3; D uncertain. The germline gives CDR1 MNHEY, CDR2 SVGEGT. Trimming removed 7 bases from V and 2 bases from J, with 13 bases in between. CDR3 length equals 14 residues. As DNA, the CDR3 is TGTGCCAGCACCCCCGGCCTTTACACAGATACGCAGTATTTT. This codes for CASTPGLYTDTQYF.

A note on this clonotype: Germline is not matched at one junction end, which may reflect a read error. This chain links TRBV29-1 with TRBJ2-3; D is undetermined. The CDR3 sequence is 11 residues long. CDR1 and CDR2 from the germline V gene are SQVTM and ANQGSEA. The CDR3 is CRVEDQGTQYF. The CDR3 DNA reads TGCAGAGTTGAAGATCAAGGTACGCAGTATTTT.

A word on this clonotype: At one end, the junction sequence differs from germline, possibly due to a read error. The J gene is TRBJ2-7, the V gene TRBV5-6, with D possibly matching TRBD2 (5 bases). Looked up from germline, CDR1 is SGHDT and CDR2 is YYEEEE. The CDR3 extends over 14 amino acids. As DNA, the CDR3 is TGTGGCAGCAGCCCCCTGGAGGAAGGCTTTGAGCAGTACTTC. Its protein is CGSSPLEEGFEQYF.

Worth noting for this clonotype: The junction differs from germline at one of its ends, possibly a read error. The chain carries TRBV6-5 and TRBJ1-1, with D possibly TRBD1 on 5 matching bases. The CDR3 runs 14 residues. CDR1 and CDR2 (germline): MNHEY, SVGAGI. CDR3 amino acids: CARSRKDKKTEALF. The CDR3 nucleotides are TGTGCCAGAAGCAGAAAGGACAAGAAAACTGAAGCTTTATTT.

To note about this clonotype: One end of the junction varies from germline; a read error may be responsible. V is TRBV29-1 and J is TRBJ2-1; TRBD1 matches 7 bases. This CDR3 spans 14 amino acids. The germline V gene has CDR1 SQVTM and CDR2 ANQGSEA. The CDR3 reads CRVHLDRTYNERFF. CDR3 DNA sequence: TGTAGGGTTCACCTGGACAGGACCTACAATGAGCGGTTCTTC.

As concerns this clonotype: This sequence may be a read error, since a much larger clone differs from it by one base. The DNA for the CDR3 is TGTGTCAGCAGTGTACAGGGTAATGACTACACCTTC. Its translation: CVSSVQGNDYTF. This chain connects TRBV2 to TRBJ1-2, with a possible D match to TRBD1 (6 bases). The length of the CDR3 is 12 residues. CDR1 is SNHLY, CDR2 FYNNEI, per germline.

Details on this clonotype: Mismatch with germline at one junction end may stem from a read error. The chain has TRBV5-5 and TRBJ1-5; TRBD1 matches at 8 bases. Looked up from germline, CDR1 is SGHKS and CDR2 is YYEKEE (reference sequence). The CDR3 runs 15 residues. The CDR3 here is CTSSLVSGGGQSQHF. The DNA of the CDR3 is TGTACCAGCAGCTTGGTTTCAGGGGGCGGACAGTCCCAGCATTTT.

Of note for this clonotype: One end of the junction varies from germline; a read error may be responsible. The chain carries TRBV20-1 and TRBJ2-7; the D call may be TRBD1 or TRBD2 (5 bases each). The CDR3 is 14 amino acids. Germline V gives CDR1 DFQATT, CDR2 SNEGSKA (reference sequence). The CDR3 spells CSAGTRQQTYEQYF. CDR3 DNA sequence: TGCAGTGCTGGGACCCGACAGCAAACCTACGAACAGTACTTC.

The rearrangement links TRBV6-5 to TRBJ2-4; D is unclear. The CDR3 runs 13 residues. Germline V gene lookup returns CDR1 MNHEY and CDR2 SVGAGI. The CDR3 coding sequence is TGTAACAGCGCGGAAGGGCCAGCTGACATTCAGTACTTC. As protein: CNSAEGPADIQYF.

On this clonotype itself: With a much larger clone just one base away, this may be a read error. This chain links TRBV20-1 with TRBJ1-1; maybe TRBD1 (5 bases). The CDR3 consists of 13 residues. V lost 2 bases and J 4 bases, leaving 11 bases between the germline ends. Germline-derived CDR1 and CDR2 are DFQATT and SNEGSKA (reference sequence). The DNA for the CDR3 is TGCAGTGCTAGACATGGCAGGGCCACTGAAGCTTTCTTT. Residues: CSARHGRATEAFF.

On this clonotype itself: This may arise from a read error, as a much more abundant clone is one base away. This likely comes from a read error, as the CDR3 has no conserved phenylalanine or tryptophan at its end. This chain joins TRBV15 and TRBJ2-1, with D possibly being TRBD2 (5 bases). In germline, CDR1 is LNHNV, CDR2 YYDKDF (reference sequence). Trimming cost V 4 bases and J 2 bases, with 12 bases left between them. CDR3 length: 15 residues. As DNA, the CDR3 is TGTGCCACCAGCACCCGGACTGCGACCTACAATGAGCAGTTCCTC. Amino acids: CATSTRTATYNEQFL.

In the case of this clonotype: Compared with germline, one end of the junction differs, possibly owing to a read error. CDR3 region: CASSLINAGELFF. Written as DNA, the CDR3 is TGTGCCAGCAGCTTGATCAACGCCGGGGAGTTGTTTTTT. This chain connects TRBV5-6 to TRBJ2-2; perhaps TRBD2 as D (5 bases). Per the germline V gene, CDR1 is SGHDT and CDR2 is YYEEEE. This CDR3 comprises 13 residues.

This clonotype was detected only a few times. Sequence at one end of the junction differs from germline and may be a read error. The chain links TRBV10-2 to TRBJ2-1; D is possibly TRBD2 (7 bases). This CDR3 contains 15 residues. The germline CDR1 and CDR2 sequences are WSHSY and SAAADI. In nucleotides, the CDR3 is TGCGCCAGCTGTGAGTCGGAGGGGGAGGGTAATGAGCAGTTTTTC. Protein product: CASCESEGEGNEQFF.